A selection of T cell receptor beta chains follows, all from one sample in a study of blood T cell repertoires in COVID-19. The assay was immunoSEQ multiplex PCR, and TCRdb's table has in-frame clones only and misses some. Of around 170,000 clones listed, more than 80% were seen once; the top ten hold 9.5% to 15%. Material: PBMCs or T cells enriched from blood (not recorded which). The receptors stem from a man aged 50-60 years who had recovered from COVID-19. Each CDR3 is given with its conserved first and last residue. Fields, in order: D gene, V gene, J gene, clone size, CDR3 DNA, CDR3 protein. The D gene is left open where the match is weak. Clone size is given for some rows only: seen once, a few or many times, or a class if the clone is expanded.

>TRBD2|TRBV10-1|TRBJ2-5|.
TGCGCCAGCCCCAACACCCTTAGCGGGGGGGTCCTAGAGACCCAGTACTTC
CASPNTLSGGVLETQYF
>.|TRBV12-3/TRBV12-4|TRBJ2-1|.
TGTGCCAGCAGTTCACAGGGCTATGAGCAGTTCTTC
CASSSQGYEQFF
>.|TRBV4-3|TRBJ1-1|.
TGCGCCAGCAGCCAAGAGGGGAGAGGCTTGGGAGCTTTCTTT
CASSQEGRGLGAFF
>TRBD1|TRBV18|TRBJ1-5|.
TGTGCCAGCTCACCAATACAGGGGCCAAGTCAGCCCCAGCATTTT
CASSPIQGPSQPQHF
>TRBD2|TRBV18|TRBJ2-7|.
TGTGCCAGCTCACCTCTGGAGGGAGGGTCCTACGAGCAGTACTTC
CASSPLEGGSYEQYF
>TRBD2|TRBV6-1|TRBJ2-7|.
TGTGCCAGCAGTGAAGCGGGCGGGGGACTCTCCTACGAGCAGTACTTC
CASSEAGGGLSYEQYF
>.|TRBV5-6|TRBJ2-3|.
TGTGCCAGCAGCTACCGGGGAGCCGATACGCAGTATTTT
CASSYRGADTQYF
>.|TRBV27|TRBJ1-2|.
TGTGCCAGCCGAGGGGGAAGTGGCTACACCTTC
CASRGGSGYTF
>.|TRBV6-2/TRBV6-3|TRBJ1-1|.
TGTGCCAGCAGTTATTCGGGGTACGGGGGGAACACTGAAGCTTTCTTT
CASSYSGYGGNTEAFF
>.|TRBV18|TRBJ1-2|.
TGTGCCAGCTCACCACCGCGGGGATACTATGGCTACACCTTC
CASSPPRGYYGYTF
>.|TRBV5-1|TRBJ2-1|few
TGCGCCAGCAGCTTGGTGGAGGAGTCCTACAATGAGCAGTTCTTC
CASSLVEESYNEQFF
>.|TRBV5-8|TRBJ1-5|once
TGTGCCAGCAGCTTGGCCAACAGAGATCAGCCCCAGCATTTT
CASSLANRDQPQHF
>TRBD1|TRBV3-1/TRBV3-2|TRBJ1-4|.
TGTGCCAGCAGCCAACCTGGGACAGGGGTGGTTCGTTCAGAAAAACTGTTTTTT
CASSQPGTGVVRSEKLFF
>.|TRBV7-9|TRBJ1-1|.
TGTGCCAGCGGACAGCTCCGGAACACTGAAGCTTTCTTT
CASGQLRNTEAFF
>.|TRBV15|TRBJ1-2|.
TGTGCCACCAGCAGAGAGGCCAGTAACTATGGCTACACCTTC
CATSREASNYGYTF
>TRBD1|TRBV9|TRBJ2-3|.
TGTGCCAGCCGCCCGACCCTTGGGGTTCAGGGGGACACAGATACGCAGTATTTT
CASRPTLGVQGDTDTQYF
>.|TRBV9|TRBJ1-6|.
TGTGCCAGCACCCAGGGGAATAATTCACCCCTCCACTTT
CASTQGNNSPLHF
>.|TRBV30|TRBJ1-2|.
TGTGCCTCCTTGGGGGGGACCGGCTATGGCTACACCTTC
CASLGGTGYGYTF
>TRBD1|TRBV19|TRBJ2-7|once
TGTGCCAGTAGGGGACAGAGCTCCTACGAGCAGTACTTC
CASRGQSSYEQYF
>TRBD1|TRBV5-6|TRBJ2-2|.
TGTGCCAGCAGCCTGGACAGGGACACCGGGGAGCTGTTTTTT
CASSLDRDTGELFF
>.|TRBV11-3|TRBJ2-2|.
TGTGCCAGCAGCTTAGCGGTCGGGGAGCTGTTTTTT
CASSLAVGELFF
>TRBD1|TRBV28|TRBJ1-2|.
TGTGCCAGCAGCAAAAGGACAGGAGCCACGGGCTACACCTTC
CASSKRTGATGYTF
>.|TRBV7-2|TRBJ1-5|many
TGTGCCAGCAGCTCCACAAGAAACAGCAATCAGCCCCAGCATTTT
CASSSTRNSNQPQHF
>TRBD1|TRBV9|TRBJ1-6|.
TGTGCCAGCAGCGTGACAGGGGGCGATTCACCCCTCCACTTT
CASSVTGGDSPLHF
>.|TRBV4-1|TRBJ1-2|.
TGCGCCAGCAGCCAAGTAGACAGCCTCTATGGCTACACCTTC
CASSQVDSLYGYTF
>TRBD1|TRBV6-5|TRBJ2-7|.
TGTACCAGCAGTATCCGGGACAGCTACGAGCAGTACTTC
CTSSIRDSYEQYF
>TRBD1|TRBV5-4|TRBJ1-6|.
TGTGCCAGCAGCGAGACAGGGGTTCATTCACCCCTCCACTTT
CASSETGVHSPLHF
>.|TRBV9|TRBJ2-3|.
TGTGCCAGCAGCGTGACAGACTTCACAGATACGCAGTATTTT
CASSVTDFTDTQYF
>.|TRBV4-3|TRBJ2-1|.
TGCGCCAGCAGCCAAGCAACCTACAATGAGCAGTTCTTC
CASSQATYNEQFF